A single sample gave rise to the 11 T cell receptor beta chains below, sequenced in a study of T-cell reconstitution after alpha-beta-depleted transplantation in children. Using unique molecular identifiers, the investigators prepared the TCRbeta library. TCRdb itself ran the PCR reads through MiXCR, one entry per CDR3 protein. The data contain just over 950,000 distinct CDR3 sequences, roughly 29% of them seen just once; the ten biggest clones take up around 30%. The sequences come from PBMCs, mostly from graft donor cells, collected 360 days after TCRalphabeta/CD19-depleted stem cell transplant. The receptors shown here come from a boy in the first two years of life who had a stem cell transplant for SCID, so the T cells may come from the graft donor.

The chain couples TRBV12-3 or TRBV12-4 to TRBJ2-1, with 7 bases fitting TRBD1. With V trimmed by 2 bases and J by 8 bases, 3 bases remained unmatched. The CDR3 spans 13 residues. DNA of the CDR3: TGTGCCAGCAGTTTACAGGGGGTCGATGAGCAGTTCTTC. This translates into CASSLQGVDEQFF.

V usage is TRBV9 and J usage is TRBJ2-1; 9 bases map to TRBD1. V was clipped by 6 bases and J by 10 bases; unmatched bases: 11. The CDR3 contains 14 residues. CDR1 is SGDLS and CDR2 is YYNGEE in the germline V gene. The DNA of the CDR3 is TGTGCCAGCAACCGGGGGGACAGGGCCCCCGAGCAGTTCTTC. Protein product: CASNRGDRAPEQFF.

This sequence joins TRBV28 and TRBJ2-7; 8 bases agree with TRBD2. Germline V gene sequence: CDR1 MDHEN, CDR2 SYDVKM. CDR3 length: 14 residues. V was pared by 2 bases and J by 1 base, with 1 base of the junction left unmatched. The CDR3 bases are TGTGCCAGCAGTTTACAGCGGGGGTCCTACGAGCAGTACTTC. Amino acid sequence: CASSLQRGSYEQYF.

There are a few counts of this clonotype. This chain connects TRBV4-3 to TRBJ1-1, with 11 bases aligning to TRBD1. This CDR3 is 17 amino acids long. The germline CDR1 and CDR2 sequences are LGHNA and YSLEER. V trimming: 5 bases; J trimming: 4 bases; junction bases outside the gene matches: 12. The CDR3 DNA sequence: TGCGCCAGCAGCTCCCGGACAGGGGGCGTCGAAGGCACTGAAGCTTTCTTT. It yields the protein CASSSRTGGVEGTEAFF.

This chain connects TRBV20-1 to TRBJ1-4, with 8 bases identical to TRBD1. CDR3 size: 15 residues. CDR1 and CDR2 from the germline V gene are DFQATT and SNEGSKA (reference sequence). V shed 0 bases, J shed 7 bases, and the junction held 7 bases outside the gene matches. The CDR3 here is CSARDYGTGLEKLFF. The CDR3 DNA reads as TGCAGTGCTAGAGATTACGGGACAGGTCTTGAAAAACTGTTTTTT.

The chain combines TRBV12-3 or TRBV12-4 with TRBJ1-1, with D possibly TRBD1 on 5 matching bases. Trimming stripped 8 bases from V and 1 base from J, with 8 bases between. The CDR3 is 12 amino acids. CDR3 protein: CASLGTNTEAFF. As DNA, the CDR3 is TGTGCCAGCCTGGGGACGAACACTGAAGCTTTCTTT.

The rearrangement links TRBV2 to TRBJ2-7; TRBD1 might be the D (6 bases). Germline V CDR1 and CDR2: SNHLY, FYNNEI. V was shortened by 7 bases and J by 4 bases, with 17 bases between the two germline ends. CDR3 size: 14 residues. This CDR3 is CASKPTGLRYEQYF. In DNA, the CDR3 is TGTGCCAGCAAACCCACAGGGCTTCGGTACGAGCAGTACTTC.

This clonotype has just a few counts. The chain is built from TRBV29-1 and TRBJ1-1; a possible D gene is TRBD1 (6 bases). There are 13 residues in the CDR3. CDR1 is SQVTM, CDR2 ANQGSEA, per germline. Trimming took off 5 bases at V and 5 bases at J, with 15 bases between the two ends. CDR3 region: CSVYRGGRTEAFF. CDR3 nucleotide sequence: TGCAGCGTTTATAGGGGGGGAAGGACTGAAGCTTTCTTT.

A few counts support this clonotype. CDR3 region: CASSQDRGGNTDTQYF. DNA of the CDR3: TGCGCCAGCAGCCAAGATCGGGGGGGGAACACAGATACGCAGTATTTT. This sequence joins TRBV4-1 and TRBJ2-3; 8 bases match TRBD2. CDR1 and CDR2 from the germline V gene are MGHRA and YSYEKL. V lost 0 bases and J lost 2; bases outside the gene matches: 4. CDR3 length equals 16 residues.

This chain connects TRBV5-1 to TRBJ2-1, with 10 positions matching TRBD1. The J segment lost 8 bases and the V segment lost 2 bases, leaving 7 bases of the junction unmatched. Germline CDR1 is SGHRS and CDR2 is YFSETQ. This CDR3 region has 15 residues. The CDR3 is CASSFRQGAGDEQFF. For the CDR3, the DNA is TGCGCCAGCAGCTTCAGACAGGGGGCAGGCGATGAGCAGTTCTTC. Drawing the rest from reference TRBV5-1 and TRBJ2-1, the complete variable domain is KAGVTQTPRYLIKTRGQQVTLSCSPISGHRSVSWYQQTPGQGLQFLFEYFSETQRNKGNFPGRFSGRQFSNSRSEMNVSTLELGDSALYLCASSFRQGAGDEQFFGPGTRLTVL.

The rearrangement joins TRBV10-3 to TRBJ2-3; 12 bases fit TRBD2. From germline, CDR1 is ENHRY and CDR2 SYGVKD. The junction had 10 bases not matched to a gene; V was cut back by 6 bases and J by 0 bases. This CDR3 has 18 amino acids. CDR3 nucleotide sequence: TGTGCCATCAGCGGGACTAGCGGGTTCCGCTTTAGCACAGATACGCAGTATTTT. Translation: CAISGTSGFRFSTDTQYF.